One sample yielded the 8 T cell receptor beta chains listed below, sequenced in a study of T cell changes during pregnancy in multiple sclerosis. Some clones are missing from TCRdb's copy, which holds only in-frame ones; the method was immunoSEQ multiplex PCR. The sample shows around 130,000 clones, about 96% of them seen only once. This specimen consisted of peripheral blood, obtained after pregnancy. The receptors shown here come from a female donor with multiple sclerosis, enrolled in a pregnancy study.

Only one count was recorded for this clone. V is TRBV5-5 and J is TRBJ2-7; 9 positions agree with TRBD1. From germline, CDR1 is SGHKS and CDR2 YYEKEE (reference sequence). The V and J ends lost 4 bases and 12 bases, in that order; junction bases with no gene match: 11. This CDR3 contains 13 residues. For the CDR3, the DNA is TGTGCCAGCAGCCACGAAACAGGGGGCAGTCTGTACTTC. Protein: CASSHETGGSLYF. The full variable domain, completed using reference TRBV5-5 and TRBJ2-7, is DAGVTQSPTHLIKTRGQQVTLRCSPISGHKSVSWYQQVLGQGPQFIFQYYEKEERGRGNFPDRFSARQFPNYSSELNVNALLLGDSALYLCASSHETGGSLYFGPGTRLTVT.

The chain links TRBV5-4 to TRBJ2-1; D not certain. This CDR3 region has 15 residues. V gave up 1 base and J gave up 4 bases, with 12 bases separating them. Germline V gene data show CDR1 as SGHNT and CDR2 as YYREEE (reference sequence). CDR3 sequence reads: CASSLLPTPYNEQFF. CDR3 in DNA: TGTGCCAGCAGCTTGCTGCCTACCCCGTACAATGAGCAGTTCTTC.

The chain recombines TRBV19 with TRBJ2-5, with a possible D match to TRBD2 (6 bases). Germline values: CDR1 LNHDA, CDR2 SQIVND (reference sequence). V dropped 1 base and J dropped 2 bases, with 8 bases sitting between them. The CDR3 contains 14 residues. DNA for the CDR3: TGTGCCAGTAGTATAGGGGGGAGGCAAGAGACCCAGTACTTC. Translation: CASSIGGRQETQYF.

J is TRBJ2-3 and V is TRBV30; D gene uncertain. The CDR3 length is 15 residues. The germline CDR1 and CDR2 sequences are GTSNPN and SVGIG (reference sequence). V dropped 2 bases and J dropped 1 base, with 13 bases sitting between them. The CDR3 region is CAWSKNTLRTDTQYF. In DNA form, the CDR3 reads TGTGCCTGGAGTAAGAATACACTACGCACAGATACGCAGTATTTT.

CDR3: CASSFGHTHSSYEQYF. The CDR3, as DNA: TGTGCCAGCAGTTTCGGACACACCCATTCTTCCTACGAGCAGTACTTC. The chain links TRBV28 to TRBJ2-7; D possibly corresponds to TRBD1 (5 bases). Germline CDR1 MDHEN, CDR2 SYDVKM. The CDR3 extends over 16 amino acids. Trimming took 3 bases from V and 1 from J, leaving 16 bases between them.

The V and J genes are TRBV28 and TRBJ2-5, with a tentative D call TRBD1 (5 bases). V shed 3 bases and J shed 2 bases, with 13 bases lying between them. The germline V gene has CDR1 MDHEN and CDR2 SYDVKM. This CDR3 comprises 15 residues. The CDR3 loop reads CASSFTGRGQETQYF. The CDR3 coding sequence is TGTGCCAGCAGTTTTACAGGAAGGGGTCAAGAGACCCAGTACTTC.

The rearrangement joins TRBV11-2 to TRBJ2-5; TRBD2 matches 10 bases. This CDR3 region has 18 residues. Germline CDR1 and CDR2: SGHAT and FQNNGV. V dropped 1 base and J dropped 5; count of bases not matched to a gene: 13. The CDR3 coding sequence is TGTGCCAGCAGCTTAGGCCGGGCTAGCGGGAGATGGAGGGAGACCCAGTACTTC. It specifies CASSLGRASGRWRETQYF.

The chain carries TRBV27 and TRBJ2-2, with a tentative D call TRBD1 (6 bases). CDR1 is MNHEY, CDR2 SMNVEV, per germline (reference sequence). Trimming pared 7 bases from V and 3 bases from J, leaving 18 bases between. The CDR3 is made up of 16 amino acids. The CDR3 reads CASTLIGAGDTGELFF. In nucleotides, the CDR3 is TGTGCCAGCACCCTAATTGGGGCAGGGGACACCGGGGAGCTGTTTTTT.